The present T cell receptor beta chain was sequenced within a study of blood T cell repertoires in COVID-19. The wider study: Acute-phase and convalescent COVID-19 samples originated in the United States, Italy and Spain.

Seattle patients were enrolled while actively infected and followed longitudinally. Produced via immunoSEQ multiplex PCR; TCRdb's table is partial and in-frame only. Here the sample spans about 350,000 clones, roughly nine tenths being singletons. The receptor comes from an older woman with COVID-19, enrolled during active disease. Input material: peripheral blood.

The CDR3 DNA follows: TGTGCCAGCAGTCCGATACTAACTGAAGCTTTCTTT. It specifies CASSPILTEAFF. The chain couples TRBV12-3 or TRBV12-4 to TRBJ1-1; D uncertain. The CDR3 consists of 12 residues. Trimming took off 5 bases at V and 5 bases at J, with 9 bases between the two ends.